These T cell receptor beta chains were read from a single sample in a study of early T cells in non-severe SARS-CoV-2 infection. MiXCR was run by TCRdb on the 5' RACE reads, yielding one entry per CDR3 protein. This sample has 26,000 or so distinct CDR3 sequences, with 4% to 5% found just once. Sequencing was carried out using whole blood. The receptors here all came from an adult who was a healthcare worker with PCR-confirmed SARS-CoV-2 infection or an uninfected control (not recorded which). CDR3s include the opening cysteine and the closing phenylalanine or tryptophan. A D gene is named only where the DNA matches it firmly. Not every row has a clone size; where given, it reads once, few, many or a size class.

TRBV6-2/TRBV6-3	.	TRBJ2-1	.	CAISSSYNEQFF	TGTGCCATCTCGAGCTCCTACAATGAGCAGTTCTTC
TRBV5-4	many	TRBJ2-1	TRBD2	CASSTRLAGANEQFF	TGTGCCAGCAGTACTCGACTAGCGGGAGCCAATGAGCAGTTCTTC
TRBV7-2	many	TRBJ2-5	.	CASSLDHGKTQYF	TGTGCCAGCAGCCTAGACCATGGCAAGACCCAGTACTTC
TRBV18	.	TRBJ1-6	.	CASSPRQDNSPLHF	TGTGCCAGCTCACCTAGACAGGATAATTCACCCCTCCACTTT
TRBV4-3	few	TRBJ2-1	TRBD1	CASSQAYERGQGNNEQFF	TGCGCCAGCAGCCAAGCGTACGAACGGGGACAGGGGAACAATGAGCAGTTCTTC
TRBV5-1	many	TRBJ1-2	.	CASSLETPNYGYTF	TGCGCCAGCAGCTTGGAGACACCCAACTATGGCTACACCTTC
TRBV20-1	many	TRBJ2-1	.	CSAPPPRAAYNEQFF	TGCAGTGCTCCCCCCCCGCGGGCTGCCTACAATGAGCAGTTCTTC
TRBV5-1	.	TRBJ2-1	.	CASSLWQAPLNEQFF	TGCGCCAGCAGCTTGTGGCAGGCTCCCCTTAATGAGCAGTTCTTC
TRBV20-1	medium-sized	TRBJ2-7	TRBD2	CSARAQREDSYEQYF	TGCAGTGCTAGAGCCCAGCGGGAGGACTCCTACGAGCAGTACTTC
TRBV7-9	many	TRBJ2-2	TRBD1	CASSFTGQDTGELFF	TGTGCCAGCAGCTTTACGGGACAGGACACCGGGGAGCTGTTTTTT
TRBV15	many	TRBJ2-4	.	CATSGEAVFERRFQYF	TGTGCCACCAGCGGAGAGGCTGTTTTTGAGCGCCGCTTTCAGTACTTC
TRBV19	many	TRBJ2-1	TRBD2	CASSIGSGGLNEQFF	TGTGCCAGTAGTATAGGTTCGGGAGGCCTCAATGAGCAGTTCTTC
TRBV12-3/TRBV12-4	many	TRBJ2-1	.	CASSLAGIYNEQFF	TGTGCCAGCAGTTTAGCGGGTATCTACAATGAGCAGTTCTTC
TRBV20-1	many	TRBJ2-6	.	CSAHYSGANVLTF	TGCAGTGCTCATTACTCTGGGGCCAACGTCCTGACTTTC
TRBV7-2	.	TRBJ2-3	TRBD2	CASSLAGRDTDTQYF	TGTGCCAGCAGCTTAGCGGGGAGGGATACAGATACGCAGTATTTT
TRBV12-2	many	TRBJ2-2	.	CASRPARPRLNPGELFF	TGTGCAAGTCGCCCTGCTCGGCCCCGATTAAATCCCGGGGAGCTGTTTTTT
TRBV4-3	many	TRBJ2-1	TRBD1	CASSQVQGVLSYNEQFF	TGCGCCAGCAGCCAAGTTCAGGGGGTACTCTCCTACAATGAGCAGTTCTTC